This paragraph reports one TCR beta chain. Antigen: not known. Measured with immunoSEQ multiplex PCR; TCRdb has only the in-frame clones, and not every one. The sample lists hundreds of thousands of clones, around 72% occurring once. The sample is drawn from a study of shared clonotypes between healthy human individuals. About the research overall: Three plates were used per donor for CD4 naive, three for CD4 memory, two for CD8 naive and one for CD8 memory. Overall study findings and caveats: Clonotypes shared by all four donors outscored non-shared clonotypes in generation probability.

Donation came from healthy HIV-negative adults that had no recent acute infections or vaccinations. Both subsets, CD45RA+ naive and CD45RA-negative memory, were split from the CD4+ cells. The CDR3 totals 15 residues. J was trimmed by 2 bases and V by 1 base; bases with no gene match: 5. In germline, CDR1 is SGHRS, CDR2 YFSETQ. The receptor's source is a woman between 25 and 40 years old in good health. Source material: memory CD4+ T cells sorted from blood. As to subset: CD45RA-negative fraction. The rearrangement links TRBV5-1 to TRBJ2-7; 8 bases fit TRBD2. The CDR3 sequence is CASSLFAGGTYEQYF. The CDR3 DNA reads as TGCGCCAGCAGCTTGTTCGCGGGAGGAACCTACGAGCAGTACTTC. The whole variable domain, filled in from reference TRBV5-1 and TRBJ2-7, reads KAGVTQTPRYLIKTRGQQVTLSCSPISGHRSVSWYQQTPGQGLQFLFEYFSETQRNKGNFPGRFSGRQFSNSRSEMNVSTLELGDSALYLCASSLFAGGTYEQYFGPGTRLTVT.